The T cell receptor beta chain described here comes from a study of shared clonotypes between healthy human individuals. Germline V gives CDR1 SGHDT, CDR2 YYEEEE. V lost 3 bases and J lost 7, with 10 bases in between. This CDR3 has 12 residues. The study, taken as a whole, reports: The diversity represented, both genetic and in exposure history, was limited by few donors.

As to this clone: Its antigen is not known.

The repertoire was sequenced with immunoSEQ multiplex PCR; TCRdb's copy has only in-frame clones and lacks some. The table has 2.5 million or so clones, roughly nine tenths seen once; the top ten hold over 0.12%. This chain joins TRBV5-6 and TRBJ1-2, with unresolved D. The sequencing input was naive CD4+ T cells sorted from blood. Regarding subset: CD45RA+ positively selected. The source of this sequence is a young man in good health. Here the CDR3 reads CASSSGLLGYTF. The CDR3 DNA reads as TGTGCCAGCAGCTCTGGACTCCTTGGCTACACCTTC.